The TCR beta chain described here comes from a study of blood T cells in healthy people across ages. Whole-study findings and limits: Investigators treated diversity estimates from one million T cells as underestimates. Long-lived donors had more naive CD4+ cells and higher diversity than aged donors. Age showed a roughly linear inverse relationship with TCR beta diversity per million T cells.

The authors ran a second PCR of about 6 to 11 cycles using a sample-barcoded 5' primer and a J-beta primer mix. Researchers report that each sample yielded at least 3 million CDR3-containing paired-end reads. TCRdb reprocessed the 5' RACE reads with MiXCR, giving one entry per CDR3 protein. The table lists approximately 1.5 million distinct CDR3 sequences, approximately 42% of them singletons. This clonotype was counted a few times. What it recognizes is unknown. The ends lost 4 bases at V and 5 bases at J; junction bases unmatched: 7. Germline V CDR1 and CDR2: MNHEY, SVGAGI. This CDR3 spans 15 amino acids.

The chain combines TRBV6-5 with TRBJ2-1; TRBD2 aligns across 8 bases. This clonotype was sampled from a woman between 18 and 29 years old in good health. The sample comprised blood. CDR3 residues: CASSSGTRQNNEQFF. CDR3 sequence (DNA): TGTGCCAGCAGTTCCGGGACTAGACAGAACAATGAGCAGTTCTTC.